This TCR beta chain stems from a study of blood T cells in healthy people across ages. Study conclusions and caveats: Older age went with lower TCR beta diversity per million T cells, in a roughly linear way. CMV status of donors was unknown, possibly confounding expanded clonotype changes.

Through a sample-barcoded 5' primer and a J-beta primer mix, a second PCR was run for 7 to 11 cycles. There were at least 3 million CDR3-containing paired-end reads obtained from each sample. Each CDR3 protein is one row after TCRdb ran MiXCR on the 5' RACE reads. The data contain 1.2 million to 1.5 million distinct CDR3 sequences, 45% to 70% of them seen just once; the ten biggest clones take up 5% to 7%. Worth noting for this clonotype: Its antigen is unidentified.

The sequence was collected from a man aged 18-30 years in good health. Input material: blood.

The CDR3 DNA reads TGTGCCAGCAGTGATAACGGGAGGGAAGAGACCCAGTACTTC. It specifies CASSDNGREETQYF. V is TRBV2 and J is TRBJ2-5; TRBD2 aligns across 8 bases. This CDR3 is 14 amino acids long. The ends lost 3 bases at V and 3 bases at J; junction bases unmatched: 3. Germline-derived CDR1 and CDR2 are SNHLY and FYNNEI.